These T cell receptor beta chains were read from a single sample in a study of CXCR3-negative and CXCR3-positive naive CD8 T cells. TCRdb reanalyzed the 5' RACE reads and collapses them to one entry per CDR3 protein, without DNA. Its listing shows about 120,000 distinct CDR3 sequences. The specimen was naive CXCR3- CD8+ T cells from blood. Receptors were obtained from a human donor in good health. Some clones in this sample may be carry-over from other donors' samples. Each CDR3 is given with its conserved first and last residue. The order of the fields is J gene, V gene, CDR3 protein.

j_call: TRBJ2-7
v_call: TRBV28
cdr3_aa: CASRRGGEQYF

j_call: TRBJ1-1
v_call: TRBV20-1
cdr3_aa: CSARDMRGRGIEAFF

j_call: TRBJ2-7
v_call: TRBV5-1
cdr3_aa: CSSSLDGVSNEQYF

j_call: TRBJ2-7
v_call: TRBV29-1
cdr3_aa: CSVKGTVGYDEQYF

j_call: TRBJ1-1
v_call: TRBV15
cdr3_aa: CATSRASRGAEEAYF

j_call: TRBJ2-2
v_call: TRBV20-1
cdr3_aa: CSARLRGPGAAGELFF

j_call: TRBJ2-1
v_call: TRBV4-1
cdr3_aa: CASSQEVTSGGADEQFF

j_call: TRBJ2-7
v_call: TRBV14
cdr3_aa: CASSQDRADSSYEQYF

j_call: TRBJ2-5
v_call: TRBV7-8
cdr3_aa: CASSFYRGQHQETQYF

j_call: TRBJ2-1
v_call: TRBV5-6
cdr3_aa: CASSLVPPERHNEQFF

j_call: TRBJ1-3
v_call: TRBV9
cdr3_aa: CASSANSGNTIYF

j_call: TRBJ1-2
v_call: TRBV9
cdr3_aa: CASSAGTAYGYTF

j_call: TRBJ2-2
v_call: TRBV4-2
cdr3_aa: CASSQLDNRRGTGELFF

j_call: TRBJ1-1
v_call: TRBV28
cdr3_aa: CASSFVTGDRATRGTTEAFF

j_call: TRBJ2-7
v_call: TRBV7-9
cdr3_aa: CASSRTHREQYF

j_call: TRBJ2-1
v_call: TRBV12-3/TRBV12-4
cdr3_aa: CASSQGLAGDEQFF

j_call: TRBJ1-1
v_call: TRBV6-2/TRBV6-3
cdr3_aa: CASSYGGNTEAFF

j_call: TRBJ1-5
v_call: TRBV23-1
cdr3_aa: CASSQDGTGDNQPQHF

j_call: TRBJ2-7
v_call: TRBV27
cdr3_aa: CASSLSGLAGEEQYF

j_call: TRBJ2-1
v_call: TRBV10-2
cdr3_aa: CASISGTSGNNEQFF

j_call: TRBJ2-7
v_call: TRBV29-1
cdr3_aa: CSVEMVGTYEQYF

j_call: TRBJ2-1
v_call: TRBV6-1
cdr3_aa: CASRGGHEQFF

j_call: TRBJ2-7
v_call: TRBV27
cdr3_aa: CASSSRGWEQYF

j_call: TRBJ2-1
v_call: TRBV11-2
cdr3_aa: CASSSLAGVYNEQFF

j_call: TRBJ2-1
v_call: TRBV7-2
cdr3_aa: CASSLGTGIYNEQFF

j_call: TRBJ1-2
v_call: TRBV12-3/TRBV12-4
cdr3_aa: CASRAEHYGYTF

j_call: TRBJ2-3
v_call: TRBV28
cdr3_aa: CATQNDRDPRRIDTQYF

j_call: TRBJ2-3
v_call: TRBV4-3
cdr3_aa: CASSQDGGGSYTDTQYF

j_call: TRBJ2-1
v_call: TRBV9
cdr3_aa: CASSVEGGPYNEQFF

j_call: TRBJ1-5
v_call: TRBV7-2
cdr3_aa: CASSLVPLYSNQPQHF

j_call: TRBJ2-3
v_call: TRBV7-9
cdr3_aa: CASSLAETTDTQYF

j_call: TRBJ2-7
v_call: TRBV5-1
cdr3_aa: CASSNVDKDEQYF

j_call: TRBJ2-7
v_call: TRBV28
cdr3_aa: CASAPGTGNYEQYF

j_call: TRBJ2-7
v_call: TRBV13
cdr3_aa: CASSPGRGPYEQYF

j_call: TRBJ2-7
v_call: TRBV7-3
cdr3_aa: CASSLMLGPDYEQYF

j_call: TRBJ2-7
v_call: TRBV20-1
cdr3_aa: CSARERVGGGPYEQYF

j_call: TRBJ1-1
v_call: TRBV25-1
cdr3_aa: CASVGGRGTEAFF

j_call: TRBJ2-7
v_call: TRBV25-1
cdr3_aa: CASSEVWTGKYEQHF

j_call: TRBJ2-2
v_call: TRBV15
cdr3_aa: CATSSKPGELFF

j_call: TRBJ2-5
v_call: TRBV28
cdr3_aa: CASLTRQSQETQYF

j_call: TRBJ2-3
v_call: TRBV7-9
cdr3_aa: CASSLIKQGSTTQYF

j_call: TRBJ2-7
v_call: TRBV29-1
cdr3_aa: CSGLLQAGEQYF

j_call: TRBJ2-1
v_call: TRBV7-9
cdr3_aa: CASSFSGSIGAWESVNEQFF

j_call: TRBJ1-2
v_call: TRBV28
cdr3_aa: CASSPTGLYGYTF